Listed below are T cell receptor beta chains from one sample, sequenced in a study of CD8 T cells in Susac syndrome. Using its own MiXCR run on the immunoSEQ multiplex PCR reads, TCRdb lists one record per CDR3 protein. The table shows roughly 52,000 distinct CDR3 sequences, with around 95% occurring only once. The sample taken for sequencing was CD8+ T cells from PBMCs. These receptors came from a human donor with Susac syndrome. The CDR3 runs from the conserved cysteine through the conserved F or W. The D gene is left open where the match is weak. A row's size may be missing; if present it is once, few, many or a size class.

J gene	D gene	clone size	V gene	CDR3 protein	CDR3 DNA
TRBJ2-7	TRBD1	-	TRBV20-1	CSADSRIPGQPTYEQYF	TGCAGTGCAGACAGCCGGATACCGGGACAGCCCACCTACGAGCAGTACTTC
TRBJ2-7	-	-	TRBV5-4	CASSSPGVGLHEQYF	TGTGCCAGCAGCTCGCCGGGAGTAGGACTACACGAGCAGTACTTC
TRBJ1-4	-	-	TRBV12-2	CASRLTGGEKLFF	TGTGCAAGTCGCTTAACGGGGGGTGAAAAACTGTTTTTT
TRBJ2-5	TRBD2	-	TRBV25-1	CASSEASGPETQYF	TGTGCCAGCAGTGAGGCTAGCGGGCCGGAGACCCAGTACTTC
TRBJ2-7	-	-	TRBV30	CAWSVLGSYEQYF	TGTGCCTGGAGTGTACTGGGTTCCTACGAGCAGTACTTC
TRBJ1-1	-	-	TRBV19	CASRAGVEAFF	TGTGCCAGTAGGGCCGGGGTTGAAGCTTTCTTT
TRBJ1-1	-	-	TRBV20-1	CSAHYRGVIENTEAFF	TGCAGTGCACATTATCGGGGGGTCATTGAGAATACTGAAGCTTTCTTT
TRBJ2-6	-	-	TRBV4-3	CASSQEWVSGANVLTF	TGCGCCAGCAGCCAAGAGTGGGTCTCTGGGGCCAACGTCCTGACTTTC
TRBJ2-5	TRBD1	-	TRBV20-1	CSATGGIAGETQYF	TGCAGTGCTACAGGGGGAATAGCCGGCGAGACCCAGTACTTC
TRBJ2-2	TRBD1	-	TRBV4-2	CASSQGTGGGELFF	TGTGCCAGCAGCCAAGGGACAGGTGGCGGGGAGCTGTTTTTT
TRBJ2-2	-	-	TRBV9	CAISTGELFF	TGTGCCATATCCACCGGGGAGCTGTTTTTT
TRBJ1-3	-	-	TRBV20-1	CSAARGPGNTIYF	TGCAGTGCAGCAAGGGGACCTGGAAACACCATATATTTT
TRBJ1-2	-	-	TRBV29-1	CSARLPQGNYGYTF	TGCAGCGCTCGATTGCCACAGGGCAACTATGGCTACACCTTC
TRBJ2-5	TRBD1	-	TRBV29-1	CSVEDRAQETQYF	TGCAGCGTCGAGGACAGGGCCCAGGAGACCCAGTACTTC
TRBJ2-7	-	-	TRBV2	CASSWGLYRYEQYF	TGTGCCAGCAGTTGGGGGCTTTATCGATACGAGCAGTACTTC
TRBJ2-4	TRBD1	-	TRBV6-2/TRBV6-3	CASRKTGQGNIQYF	TGTGCCAGCAGAAAAACCGGACAGGGAAACATTCAGTACTTC
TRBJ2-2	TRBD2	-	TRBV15	CATSRGTSGATGELFF	TGTGCCACCAGCAGAGGTACTAGCGGAGCAACCGGGGAGCTGTTTTTT
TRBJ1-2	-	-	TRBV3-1	CASSQDAVDSDGYTF	TGTGCCAGCAGCCAAGATGCCGTTGATAGCGATGGCTACACCTTC
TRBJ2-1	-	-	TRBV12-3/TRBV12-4	CASSSYFGSNEQFF	TGTGCCAGCAGTTCCTACTTTGGAAGCAATGAGCAGTTCTTC
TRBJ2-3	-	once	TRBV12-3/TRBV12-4	CASSVTSTDTQYF	TGTGCCAGCAGCGTTACTAGCACAGATACGCAGTATTTT
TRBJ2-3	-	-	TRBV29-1	CSARRILGTQYF	TGCAGCGCCCGACGAATTCTTGGTACGCAGTATTTT
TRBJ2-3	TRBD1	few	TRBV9	CASSVRDRYGDTQYF	TGTGCCAGCAGCGTCCGGGACAGGTATGGAGATACGCAGTATTTT
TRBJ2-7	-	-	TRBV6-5	CASSYSKSYEQYF	TGTGCCAGCAGTTACTCGAAGAGCTACGAGCAGTACTTC
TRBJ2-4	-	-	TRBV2	CASSGWIAKNIQYF	TGTGCCAGCAGTGGGTGGATAGCCAAAAACATTCAGTACTTC
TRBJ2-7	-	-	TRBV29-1	CSVEELGATYEQYF	TGCAGCGTTGAAGAATTGGGGGCCACCTACGAGCAGTACTTC
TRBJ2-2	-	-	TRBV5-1	CASSLNRMDTGELFF	TGCGCCAGCAGCTTGAACAGAATGGACACCGGGGAGCTGTTTTTT
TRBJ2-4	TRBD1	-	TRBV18	CASSLLFSTGPLAKNIQYF	TGTGCCAGCTCGCTATTATTCTCGACAGGGCCGTTAGCCAAAAACATTCAGTACTTC
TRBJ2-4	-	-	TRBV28	CASSFWPGGRLAKNIQYF	TGTGCCAGCAGTTTTTGGCCCGGAGGTAGGCTAGCCAAAAACATTCAGTACTTC
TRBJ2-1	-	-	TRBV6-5	CASSYSMARNEQFF	TGTGCCAGCAGTTACTCGATGGCCAGGAATGAGCAGTTCTTC
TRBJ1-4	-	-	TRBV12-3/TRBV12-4	CASSFSFDGEKLFF	TGTGCCAGCAGTTTCTCGTTCGACGGTGAAAAACTGTTTTTT
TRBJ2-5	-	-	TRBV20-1	CSARDPSVLDQYF	TGCAGTGCTAGAGATCCGTCCGTATTGGACCAGTACTTC
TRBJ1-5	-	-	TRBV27	CASSLIGSNQPQHF	TGTGCCAGCAGCCTAATAGGTTCTAATCAGCCCCAGCATTTT
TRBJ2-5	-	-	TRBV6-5	CASSDGGPKTQYF	TGTGCCAGCAGTGATGGGGGCCCAAAGACCCAGTACTTC
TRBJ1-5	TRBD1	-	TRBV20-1	CSADREGQPQHF	TGCAGTGCCGACAGGGAAGGGCAGCCCCAGCATTTT
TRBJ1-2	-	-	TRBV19	CASSIDGITYGYTF	TGTGCCAGTAGTATTGATGGCATTACCTATGGCTACACCTTC
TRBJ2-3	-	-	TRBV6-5	CASSSYLGEGTDTQYF	TGTGCCAGCAGTTCCTACCTTGGAGAGGGCACAGATACGCAGTATTTT
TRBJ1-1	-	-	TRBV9	CASSAGAMNTEAFF	TGTGCCAGCAGCGCAGGGGCGATGAACACTGAAGCTTTCTTT
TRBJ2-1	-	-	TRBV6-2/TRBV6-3	CASSYSALRSAYNEQFF	TGTGCCAGCAGTTATTCTGCCCTCCGGTCAGCCTACAATGAGCAGTTCTTC
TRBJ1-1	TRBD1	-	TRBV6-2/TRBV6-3	CASSRGTVAILREGAFF	TGTGCCAGCAGTCGCGGGACAGTCGCCATCCTCAGAGAAGGGGCTTTCTTT
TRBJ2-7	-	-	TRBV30	CAWSGSDYEQYF	TGTGCCTGGAGTGGGTCGGACTACGAGCAGTACTTC
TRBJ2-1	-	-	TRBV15	CATSSPRDTAYNEQFF	TGTGCCACCAGCAGTCCTCGGGACACCGCCTACAATGAGCAGTTCTTC
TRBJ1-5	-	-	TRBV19	CASSTSPSLQPQHF	TGTGCCAGTAGTACTTCCCCGAGTCTCCAGCCCCAGCATTTT
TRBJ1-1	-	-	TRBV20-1	CSASRGTEAFF	TGCAGTGCTAGCAGGGGTACTGAAGCTTTCTTT
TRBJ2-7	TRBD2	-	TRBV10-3	CAISEPGLASYEQYF	TGTGCCATCAGTGAGCCGGGACTAGCGAGCTACGAGCAGTACTTC
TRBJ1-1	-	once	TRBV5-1	CASSARGGGDTEAFF	TGCGCCAGCTCAGCGCGTGGGGGAGGGGACACTGAAGCTTTCTTT
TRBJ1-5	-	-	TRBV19	CASAGSPEINQPQHF	TGTGCCAGCGCAGGGTCCCCAGAGATCAATCAGCCCCAGCATTTT
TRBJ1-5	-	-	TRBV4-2	CASSQDGGNQPQHF	TGTGCCAGCAGCCAAGATGGGGGGAATCAGCCCCAGCATTTT
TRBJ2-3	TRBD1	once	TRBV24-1	CATSSAGGDTQYF	TGTGCCACCAGTTCGGCAGGGGGAGATACGCAGTATTTT
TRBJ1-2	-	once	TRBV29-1	CSVPAGGYGYTF	TGCAGCGTTCCGGCAGGAGGCTATGGCTACACCTTC
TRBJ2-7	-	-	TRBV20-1	CSARALGRYEQYF	TGCAGTGCTAGAGCATTGGGACGCTACGAGCAGTACTTC
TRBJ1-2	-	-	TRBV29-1	CSVRTRERYTF	TGCAGCGTACGAACCAGGGAGCGATACACCTTC
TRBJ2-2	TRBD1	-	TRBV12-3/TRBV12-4	CASIIRGPYTGELFF	TGTGCCAGCATAATCAGGGGGCCATACACCGGGGAGCTGTTTTTT
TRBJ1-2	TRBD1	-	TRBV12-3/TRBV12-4	CASSQDRVGGYTF	TGTGCCAGCAGTCAAGACAGGGTGGGTGGCTACACCTTC
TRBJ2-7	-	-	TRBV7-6	CASSFSTGTWGYEQYF	TGTGCCAGCAGCTTTAGTACCGGGACTTGGGGCTACGAGCAGTACTTC